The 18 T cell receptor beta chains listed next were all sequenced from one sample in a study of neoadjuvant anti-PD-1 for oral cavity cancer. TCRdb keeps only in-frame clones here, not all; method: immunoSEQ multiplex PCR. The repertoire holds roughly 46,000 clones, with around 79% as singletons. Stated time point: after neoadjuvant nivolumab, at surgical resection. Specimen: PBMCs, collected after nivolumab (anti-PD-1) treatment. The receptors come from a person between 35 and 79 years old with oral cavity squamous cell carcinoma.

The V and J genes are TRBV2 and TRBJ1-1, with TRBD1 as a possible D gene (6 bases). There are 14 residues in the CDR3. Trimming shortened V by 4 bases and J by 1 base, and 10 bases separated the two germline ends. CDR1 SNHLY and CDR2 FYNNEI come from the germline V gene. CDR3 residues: CASSGIRGNTEAFF. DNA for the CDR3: TGTGCCAGCAGTGGTATCAGGGGGAACACTGAAGCTTTCTTT.

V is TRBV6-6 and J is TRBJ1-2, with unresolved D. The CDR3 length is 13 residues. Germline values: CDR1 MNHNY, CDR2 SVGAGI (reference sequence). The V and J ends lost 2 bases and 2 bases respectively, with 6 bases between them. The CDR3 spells CASSYDQNYGYTF. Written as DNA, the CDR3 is TGTGCCAGCAGTTACGACCAAAACTATGGCTACACCTTC.

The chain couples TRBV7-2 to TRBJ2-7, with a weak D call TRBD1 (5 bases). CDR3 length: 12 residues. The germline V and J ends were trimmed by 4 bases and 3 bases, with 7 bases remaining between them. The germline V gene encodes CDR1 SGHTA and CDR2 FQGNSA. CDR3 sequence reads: CASSYDSYEQYF. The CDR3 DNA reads TGTGCCAGCAGCTACGACAGCTACGAGCAGTACTTC.

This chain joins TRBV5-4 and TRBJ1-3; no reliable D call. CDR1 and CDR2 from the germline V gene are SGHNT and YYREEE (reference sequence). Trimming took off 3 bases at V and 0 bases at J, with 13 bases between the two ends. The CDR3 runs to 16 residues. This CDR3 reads CASSSRALSSGNTIYF. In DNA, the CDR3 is TGTGCCAGCAGCTCTCGGGCGCTAAGCTCTGGAAACACCATATATTTT.

The CDR3 region is CASQRPSGTNQPQHF. The CDR3 bases are TGTGCCAGCCAACGGCCCAGTGGTACGAATCAGCCCCAGCATTTT. The V and J genes are TRBV6-1 and TRBJ1-5; D remains ambiguous. V lost 8 bases and J lost 4, with 18 bases in between. The CDR3 is 15 amino acids. CDR1 is MNHNS and CDR2 is SASEGT in the germline V gene.

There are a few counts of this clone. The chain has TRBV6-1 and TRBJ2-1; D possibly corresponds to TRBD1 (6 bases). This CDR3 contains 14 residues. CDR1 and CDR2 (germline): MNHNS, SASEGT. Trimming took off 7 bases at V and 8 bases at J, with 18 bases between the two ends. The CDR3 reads CASTRGGSNDEQFF. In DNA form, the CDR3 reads TGTGCCAGCACCCGAGGGGGATCAAACGATGAGCAGTTCTTC.

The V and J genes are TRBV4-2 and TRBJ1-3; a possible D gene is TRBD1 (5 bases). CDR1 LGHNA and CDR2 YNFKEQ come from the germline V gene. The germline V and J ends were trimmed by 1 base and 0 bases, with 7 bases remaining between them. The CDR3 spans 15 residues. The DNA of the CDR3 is TGTGCCAGCAGCCAAGCGGGGGACTCTGGAAACACCATATATTTT. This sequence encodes CASSQAGDSGNTIYF.

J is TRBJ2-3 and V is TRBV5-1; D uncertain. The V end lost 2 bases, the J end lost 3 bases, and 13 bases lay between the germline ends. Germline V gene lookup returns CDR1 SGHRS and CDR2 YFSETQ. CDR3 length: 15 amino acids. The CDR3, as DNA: TGCGCCAGCAGCTTCAGTAGCCCGCGTACAGATACGCAGTATTTT. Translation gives CASSFSSPRTDTQYF.

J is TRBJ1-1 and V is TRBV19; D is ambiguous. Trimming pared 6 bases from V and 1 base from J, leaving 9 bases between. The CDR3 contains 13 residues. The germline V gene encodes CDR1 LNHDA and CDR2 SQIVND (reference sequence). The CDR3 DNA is TGTGCCAGTAGCCACGCCCAGAACACTGAAGCTTTCTTT. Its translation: CASSHAQNTEAFF.

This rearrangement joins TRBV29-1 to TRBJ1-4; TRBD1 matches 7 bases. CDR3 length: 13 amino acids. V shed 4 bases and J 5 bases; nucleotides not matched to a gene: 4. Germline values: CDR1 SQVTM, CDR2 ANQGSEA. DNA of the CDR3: TGCAGCGTTGGGGACAGCCCAAATGAAAAACTGTTTTTT. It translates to CSVGDSPNEKLFF.

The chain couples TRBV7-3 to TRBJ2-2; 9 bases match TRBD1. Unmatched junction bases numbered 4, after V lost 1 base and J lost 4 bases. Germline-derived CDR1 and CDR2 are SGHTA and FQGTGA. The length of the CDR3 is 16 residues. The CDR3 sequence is CASSLRGQGGTGELFF. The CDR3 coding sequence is TGTGCCAGCAGCTTAAGGGGACAGGGAGGCACCGGGGAGCTGTTTTTT.

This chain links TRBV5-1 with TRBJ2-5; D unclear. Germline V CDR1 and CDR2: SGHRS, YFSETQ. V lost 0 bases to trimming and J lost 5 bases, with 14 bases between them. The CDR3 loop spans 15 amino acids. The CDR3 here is CASSLGGSGVETQYF. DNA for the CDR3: TGCGCCAGCAGCTTGGGCGGATCCGGCGTGGAGACCCAGTACTTC.

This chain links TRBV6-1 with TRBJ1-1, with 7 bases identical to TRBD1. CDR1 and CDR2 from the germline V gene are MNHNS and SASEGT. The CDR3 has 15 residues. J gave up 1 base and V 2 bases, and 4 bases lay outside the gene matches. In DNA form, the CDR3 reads TGTGCCAGCAGTGAAACCGGGACAGCGAACACTGAAGCTTTCTTT. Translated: CASSETGTANTEAFF.

The CDR3, as DNA: TGCGCCAGCAGCTCACTAGACCACAATGAGCAGTTCTTC. Protein product: CASSSLDHNEQFF. J is TRBJ2-1 and V is TRBV5-1, with a tentative D call TRBD2 (5 bases). CDR3 length: 13 amino acids. Germline CDR1 SGHRS, CDR2 YFSETQ. The germline V and J ends were trimmed by 3 bases and 5 bases, with 9 bases remaining between them.

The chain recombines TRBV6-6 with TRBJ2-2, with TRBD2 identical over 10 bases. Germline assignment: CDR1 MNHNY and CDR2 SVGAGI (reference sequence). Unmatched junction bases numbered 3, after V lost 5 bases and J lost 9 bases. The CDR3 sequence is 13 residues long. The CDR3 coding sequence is TGTGCCAGCAGTAGGACTAGCGGTCGGGAGCTGTTTTTT. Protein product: CASSRTSGRELFF.

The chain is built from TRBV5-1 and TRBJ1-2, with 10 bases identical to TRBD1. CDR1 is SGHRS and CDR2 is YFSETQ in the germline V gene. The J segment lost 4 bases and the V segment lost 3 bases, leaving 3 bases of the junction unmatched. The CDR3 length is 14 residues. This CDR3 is CASSSGTGAYGYTF. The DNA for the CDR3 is TGCGCCAGCAGCTCCGGGACAGGGGCCTATGGCTACACCTTC. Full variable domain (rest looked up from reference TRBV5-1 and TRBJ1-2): KAGVTQTPRYLIKTRGQQVTLSCSPISGHRSVSWYQQTPGQGLQFLFEYFSETQRNKGNFPGRFSGRQFSNSRSEMNVSTLELGDSALYLCASSSGTGAYGYTFGSGTRLTVV.

CDR3 nucleotides: TGTGCCAGCTCCCGGGACAGAAGTAACACTGAAGCTTTCTTT. Residues: CASSRDRSNTEAFF. V gene TRBV18 combines with J gene TRBJ1-1; TRBD1 aligns across 7 bases. The V and J ends lost 6 bases and 2 bases, in that order; junction bases with no gene match: 6. Looked up from germline, CDR1 is KGHSH and CDR2 is LQKENI. The CDR3 is 14 residues long.

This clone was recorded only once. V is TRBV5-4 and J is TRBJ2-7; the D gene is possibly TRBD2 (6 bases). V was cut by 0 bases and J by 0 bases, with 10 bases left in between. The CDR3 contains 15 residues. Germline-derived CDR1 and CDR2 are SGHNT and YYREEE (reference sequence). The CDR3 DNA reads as TGTGCCAGCAGCTTGGTGGGCGGGACCTCCTACGAGCAGTACTTC. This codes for CASSLVGGTSYEQYF.